The 30 T cell receptor beta chains below were found in one sample sequenced in a study of T cell responses to AZD1222 COVID-19 vaccine. Some clones are missing from TCRdb's copy, which holds only in-frame ones; the method was immunoSEQ multiplex PCR. The table lists about 120,000 clones, 70% to 90% of them singletons. The sequencing used peripheral blood, collected on day 0 of AZD1222 vaccination. These TCRs come from an adult in good health.

The chain combines TRBV18 with TRBJ1-4; a weak D match, TRBD1 (5 bases). The V end lost 4 bases, the J end lost 5 bases, and 11 bases lay between the germline ends. CDR3 length: 14 residues. Germline V lookup: CDR1 KGHSH, CDR2 LQKENI. The CDR3 sequence is CASSLSWGNEKLFF. The DNA for the CDR3 is TGTGCCAGCTCACTGTCTTGGGGGAATGAAAAACTGTTTTTT.

The chain uses TRBV28 and TRBJ2-7; 7 positions agree with TRBD2. V lost 5 bases to trimming and J lost 2 bases; unmatched junction nucleotides: 12. The CDR3 sequence is 16 residues long. The germline V gene has CDR1 MDHEN and CDR2 SYDVKM. The CDR3 reads CASSRGSASGAYEQYF. In DNA form, the CDR3 reads TGTGCCAGCAGTCGGGGGTCCGCTAGCGGAGCCTACGAGCAGTACTTC.

The table lists this clone with a count of one. The V and J genes are TRBV21-1 and TRBJ1-1. TRBV21-1 is a listed pseudogene. The CDR3 runs to 13 residues. DNA for the CDR3: TGTGCCAGCAGCACCCGATTCAACACTGAAGCTTTCTTT. Translation: CASSTRFNTEAFF.

This rearrangement joins TRBV6-6 to TRBJ1-2; no definite D call. Trimming stripped 6 bases from V and 7 bases from J, with 12 bases between. Germline-derived CDR1 and CDR2 are MNHNY and SVGAGI (reference sequence). This CDR3 has 12 amino acids. The CDR3 is CASSPIMSGYTF. The CDR3, as DNA: TGTGCCAGCAGCCCCATTATGTCTGGCTACACCTTC.

The rearrangement uses TRBV11-2 and TRBJ2-2; D remains ambiguous. This CDR3 comprises 14 residues. The V and J ends lost 1 base and 0 bases respectively, with 3 bases between them. Germline V gene lookup returns CDR1 SGHAT and CDR2 FQNNGV. CDR3 bases: TGTGCCAGCAGCTTAGGGCCGAACACCGGGGAGCTGTTTTTT. This gives the protein CASSLGPNTGELFF.

The chain joins TRBV3-1 (or the pseudogene TRBV3-2) to TRBJ1-6; D perhaps matches TRBD1 (5 bases). This CDR3 spans 15 amino acids. Trimming took 3 bases from V and 7 from J, leaving 13 bases between them. Germline CDR1 reads LGHDT; CDR2 reads YNNKEL (reference sequence). CDR3 coding DNA: TGTGCCAGCAGCCAGGGGGGGGGACTCAATTCACCCCTCCACTTT. This sequence encodes CASSQGGGLNSPLHF.

V is TRBV28 and J is TRBJ1-6; 7 bases align to TRBD1. CDR3 length equals 13 residues. The germline CDR1 and CDR2 sequences are MDHEN and SYDVKM. Germline trimming cut 3 bases from V and 7 bases from J; bases unmatched to any gene: 0. The CDR3: CASSLTGNSPLHF. DNA for the CDR3: TGTGCCAGCAGTTTGACAGGGAATTCACCCCTCCACTTT.

This clone was recorded once. The rearrangement links TRBV10-1 to TRBJ2-1; D ambiguous. Per the germline V gene, CDR1 is WNHNN and CDR2 is SYGVQD (reference sequence). V was shortened by 4 bases and J by 0 bases, with 13 bases between the two germline ends. The CDR3 is 16 residues long. The chain's CDR3 is CASSGPGQNSYNEQFF. The DNA of the CDR3 is TGCGCCAGCAGTGGGCCCGGGCAAAACTCCTACAATGAGCAGTTCTTC.

The genes are TRBV2 and TRBJ1-4, with D possibly TRBD1 on 5 matching bases. V was cut by 8 bases and J by 4 bases, with 14 bases left in between. This CDR3 comprises 14 residues. Germline V gene sequence: CDR1 SNHLY, CDR2 FYNNEI. The CDR3 nucleotides read TGTGCCAGCGCCCGGGGGGGGGATAATGAAAAACTGTTTTTT. It encodes CASARGGDNEKLFF.

The CDR3 reads CASSRLGARNTEAFF. The DNA of the CDR3 is TGTGCCAGCAGCCGCTTGGGGGCTCGAAACACTGAAGCTTTCTTT. The gene calls are TRBV6-5 and TRBJ1-1; D is possibly TRBD1 (6 bases). The germline V and J ends were trimmed by 6 bases and 2 bases, with 16 bases remaining between them. This CDR3 is 15 amino acids long. CDR1 and CDR2 (germline): MNHEY, SVGAGI.

The chain employs TRBV12-3 or TRBV12-4 and TRBJ2-1, with D maybe TRBD2 (5 bases). This CDR3 is built from 12 residues. V lost 6 bases to trimming and J lost 6 bases, with 9 bases between them. The CDR3 DNA is TGTGCCAGCAGCATAAGCGGCAATGAGCAGTTCTTC. Amino acids: CASSISGNEQFF.

By sample share, this clone is medium-sized (0.01 to 0.1%). The chain links TRBV2 to TRBJ2-7; D is ambiguous. Trimming pared 6 bases from V and 6 bases from J, leaving 12 bases between. This CDR3 region has 12 residues. Germline values: CDR1 SNHLY, CDR2 FYNNEI. CDR3 sequence reads: CASRGANTEQYF. The CDR3 bases are TGTGCCAGCAGGGGCGCCAATACCGAGCAGTACTTC.

The chain couples TRBV2 to TRBJ1-5; no clear D. Germline V gene sequence: CDR1 SNHLY, CDR2 FYNNEI. The ends were cut back, 7 bases at V and 6 bases at J, with 10 bases in the middle. The length of the CDR3 is 12 residues. CDR3 sequence: CASKEEGQPQHF. The CDR3 nucleotides read TGTGCCAGCAAGGAGGAGGGTCAGCCCCAGCATTTT.

J is TRBJ1-1 and V is TRBV5-1; D is ambiguous. V lost 0 bases and J lost 7, with 16 bases in between. Looked up from germline, CDR1 is SGHRS and CDR2 is YFSETQ. CDR3 size: 15 residues. In nucleotides, the CDR3 is TGCGCCAGCAGCTTGGCTGGCCAGCAGGTTCATGAAGCTTTCTTT. The encoded protein is CASSLAGQQVHEAFF.

This rearrangement joins TRBV7-2 to TRBJ1-6, with D possibly TRBD1 on 6 matching bases. Germline CDR1 and CDR2: SGHTA and FQGNSA. The ends were cut back, 7 bases at V and 3 bases at J, with 16 bases in the middle. The CDR3 totals 16 residues. This CDR3 is CASNPGALNYNSPLHF. The CDR3 DNA is TGTGCCAGCAACCCGGGGGCCTTAAACTATAATTCACCCCTCCACTTT.

The chain's CDR3 is CASTGPGREETQYF. The CDR3 DNA reads as TGTGCCAGCACAGGGCCGGGTAGGGAAGAGACCCAGTACTTC. The chain couples TRBV2 to TRBJ2-5; D is perhaps TRBD1 (5 bases). Per germline, CDR1 SNHLY and CDR2 FYNNEI. V shed 7 bases and J shed 3 bases, with 15 bases lying between them. This CDR3 region has 14 residues.

This rearrangement joins TRBV4-2 to TRBJ1-5; unclear D gene. The germline CDR1 and CDR2 sequences are LGHNA and YNFKEQ. V lost 1 base and J 0 bases, leaving 7 bases between the germline ends. The CDR3 length is 15 residues. The CDR3 DNA sequence: TGTGCCAGCAGCCAAGGACAAACTAGCAATCAGCCCCAGCATTTT. Its translation: CASSQGQTSNQPQHF.

V is TRBV6-6 and J is TRBJ1-3; 7 nucleotides match TRBD1. The CDR3 has 16 residues. The V gene end was trimmed by 6 bases and the J gene end by 0 bases; junction bases not matched to a gene: 8. The V gene's germline CDR1 is MNHNY and CDR2 SVGAGI (reference sequence). In nucleotides, the CDR3 is TGTGCCAGCAGAACGGGACAGCACCACTCTGGAAACACCATATATTTT. Its protein is CASRTGQHHSGNTIYF.

The gene calls are TRBV29-1 and TRBJ1-2, with D maybe TRBD1 (6 bases). The germline V gene encodes CDR1 SQVTM and CDR2 ANQGSEA. V was shortened by 6 bases and J by 3 bases, with 20 bases between the two germline ends. CDR3 length: 15 residues. The CDR3 loop reads CSVLLSDRGDYGYTF. The CDR3 DNA reads as TGCAGCGTCCTCCTATCGGACAGAGGGGACTATGGCTACACCTTC.

CDR3 DNA sequence: TGTGCCAGCAGCTTAGCGAATGGGGAGCTGTTTTTT. Residues: CASSLANGELFF. The chain joins TRBV13 to TRBJ2-2; D not certain. Germline CDR1 and CDR2: PRHDT and FYEKMQ (reference sequence). Between the trimmed V and J ends, which lost 1 base and 8 bases, there was a span of 5 bases. The CDR3 runs to 12 residues. Complete variable domain (other parts from reference TRBV13 and TRBJ2-2): AAGVIQSPRHLIKEKRETATLKCYPIPRHDTVYWYQQGPGQDPQFLISFYEKMQSDKGSIPDRFSAQQFSDYHSELNMSSLELGDSALYFCASSLANGELFFGEGSRLTVL.

This CDR3 reads CASSPTGAVRYYEQFF. The CDR3 region has the DNA TGTGCCAGCAGTCCGACGGGAGCGGTCCGATACTATGAGCAGTTCTTC. The chain employs TRBV28 and TRBJ2-1, with D possibly being TRBD2 (6 bases). The germline V and J ends were trimmed by 5 bases and 8 bases, with 22 bases remaining between them. The CDR3 totals 16 residues. Germline V CDR1 and CDR2: MDHEN, SYDVKM.

This chain connects TRBV2 to TRBJ1-1; tentatively, D is TRBD1 (5 bases). Trimming took 4 bases from V and 0 from J, leaving 12 bases between them. Germline CDR1 and CDR2: SNHLY and FYNNEI. The CDR3 has 15 amino acids. The CDR3: CASSGATGVNTEAFF. The CDR3 DNA is TGTGCCAGCAGTGGGGCAACAGGTGTGAACACTGAAGCTTTCTTT.

The rearrangement joins TRBV18 to TRBJ1-3; D ambiguous. Germline V gene lookup returns CDR1 KGHSH and CDR2 LQKENI. The CDR3 covers 17 residues. V was trimmed by 3 bases and J by 0 bases, leaving 15 bases between them. The CDR3 sequence is CASSPSAPLVSGNTIYF. For the CDR3, the DNA is TGTGCCAGCTCACCCTCGGCGCCCCTTGTCTCTGGAAACACCATATATTTT.

The sample holds one count of this clone. The chain links TRBV6-6 to TRBJ1-1; tentatively, D is TRBD1 (5 bases). V lost 7 bases to trimming and J lost 5 bases, with 14 bases between them. Germline V gene lookup returns CDR1 MNHNY and CDR2 SVGAGI (reference sequence). CDR3 length equals 13 residues. DNA of the CDR3: TGTGCCAGCACTCGGGACGGCAAGACTGAAGCTTTCTTT. It yields the protein CASTRDGKTEAFF.

The gene calls are TRBV5-5 and TRBJ2-5, with 7 bases fitting TRBD1. The V and J ends lost 2 bases and 4 bases, in that order; junction bases with no gene match: 11. CDR3 size: 16 residues. Germline CDR1 and CDR2: SGHKS and YYEKEE (reference sequence). CDR3: CASSFFQTGRRETQYF. The CDR3 region has the DNA TGTGCCAGCAGCTTCTTCCAGACAGGGCGGCGAGAGACCCAGTACTTC.

J is TRBJ1-4 and V is TRBV6-1; maybe TRBD1 (5 bases). The germline CDR1 and CDR2 sequences are MNHNS and SASEGT. V was cut by 2 bases and J by 6 bases, with 13 bases left in between. The CDR3 totals 15 residues. CDR3 amino acids: CASSESVGVYEKLFF. The DNA for the CDR3 is TGTGCCAGCAGTGAAAGTGTAGGGGTATATGAAAAACTGTTTTTT.

V gene TRBV5-1 combines with J gene TRBJ1-1, with TRBD1 identical over 10 bases. The V gene's germline CDR1 is SGHRS and CDR2 YFSETQ. This CDR3 is built from 16 residues. J lost 4 bases, V lost 5 bases, and 11 bases had no gene match. This chain's CDR3 is CASRGGLRDRGTEAFF. CDR3 nucleotide sequence: TGCGCCAGCAGGGGGGGCCTCCGGGACAGGGGCACTGAAGCTTTCTTT.

The V call is TRBV28, the J call TRBJ2-7; 10 bases map to TRBD2. The V gene's germline CDR1 is MDHEN and CDR2 SYDVKM. V gave up 6 bases and J gave up 2 bases; unmatched junction bases: 4. CDR3 size: 14 residues. CDR3 sequence: CASRGLAQTYEQYF. DNA for the CDR3: TGTGCCAGCAGGGGACTAGCGCAGACCTACGAGCAGTACTTC.

This clone was counted between two and nine times. V is TRBV7-2 and J is TRBJ2-7; no definite D call. Looked up from germline, CDR1 is SGHTA and CDR2 is FQGNSA. The CDR3 is 15 residues long. Trimming pared 3 bases from V and 0 bases from J, leaving 12 bases between. CDR3 protein: CASSLDASYSYEQYF. The CDR3 DNA reads TGTGCCAGCAGCTTGGATGCCTCATACTCCTACGAGCAGTACTTC.

V usage is TRBV9 and J usage is TRBJ1-5; 7 nucleotides match TRBD1. With V trimmed by 2 bases and J by 5 bases, 4 bases remained unmatched. The germline V gene encodes CDR1 SGDLS and CDR2 YYNGEE. The length of the CDR3 is 14 residues. CDR3 in amino acids: CASSVGTDHQPQHF. In DNA, the CDR3 is TGTGCCAGCAGCGTGGGGACAGATCATCAGCCCCAGCATTTT.